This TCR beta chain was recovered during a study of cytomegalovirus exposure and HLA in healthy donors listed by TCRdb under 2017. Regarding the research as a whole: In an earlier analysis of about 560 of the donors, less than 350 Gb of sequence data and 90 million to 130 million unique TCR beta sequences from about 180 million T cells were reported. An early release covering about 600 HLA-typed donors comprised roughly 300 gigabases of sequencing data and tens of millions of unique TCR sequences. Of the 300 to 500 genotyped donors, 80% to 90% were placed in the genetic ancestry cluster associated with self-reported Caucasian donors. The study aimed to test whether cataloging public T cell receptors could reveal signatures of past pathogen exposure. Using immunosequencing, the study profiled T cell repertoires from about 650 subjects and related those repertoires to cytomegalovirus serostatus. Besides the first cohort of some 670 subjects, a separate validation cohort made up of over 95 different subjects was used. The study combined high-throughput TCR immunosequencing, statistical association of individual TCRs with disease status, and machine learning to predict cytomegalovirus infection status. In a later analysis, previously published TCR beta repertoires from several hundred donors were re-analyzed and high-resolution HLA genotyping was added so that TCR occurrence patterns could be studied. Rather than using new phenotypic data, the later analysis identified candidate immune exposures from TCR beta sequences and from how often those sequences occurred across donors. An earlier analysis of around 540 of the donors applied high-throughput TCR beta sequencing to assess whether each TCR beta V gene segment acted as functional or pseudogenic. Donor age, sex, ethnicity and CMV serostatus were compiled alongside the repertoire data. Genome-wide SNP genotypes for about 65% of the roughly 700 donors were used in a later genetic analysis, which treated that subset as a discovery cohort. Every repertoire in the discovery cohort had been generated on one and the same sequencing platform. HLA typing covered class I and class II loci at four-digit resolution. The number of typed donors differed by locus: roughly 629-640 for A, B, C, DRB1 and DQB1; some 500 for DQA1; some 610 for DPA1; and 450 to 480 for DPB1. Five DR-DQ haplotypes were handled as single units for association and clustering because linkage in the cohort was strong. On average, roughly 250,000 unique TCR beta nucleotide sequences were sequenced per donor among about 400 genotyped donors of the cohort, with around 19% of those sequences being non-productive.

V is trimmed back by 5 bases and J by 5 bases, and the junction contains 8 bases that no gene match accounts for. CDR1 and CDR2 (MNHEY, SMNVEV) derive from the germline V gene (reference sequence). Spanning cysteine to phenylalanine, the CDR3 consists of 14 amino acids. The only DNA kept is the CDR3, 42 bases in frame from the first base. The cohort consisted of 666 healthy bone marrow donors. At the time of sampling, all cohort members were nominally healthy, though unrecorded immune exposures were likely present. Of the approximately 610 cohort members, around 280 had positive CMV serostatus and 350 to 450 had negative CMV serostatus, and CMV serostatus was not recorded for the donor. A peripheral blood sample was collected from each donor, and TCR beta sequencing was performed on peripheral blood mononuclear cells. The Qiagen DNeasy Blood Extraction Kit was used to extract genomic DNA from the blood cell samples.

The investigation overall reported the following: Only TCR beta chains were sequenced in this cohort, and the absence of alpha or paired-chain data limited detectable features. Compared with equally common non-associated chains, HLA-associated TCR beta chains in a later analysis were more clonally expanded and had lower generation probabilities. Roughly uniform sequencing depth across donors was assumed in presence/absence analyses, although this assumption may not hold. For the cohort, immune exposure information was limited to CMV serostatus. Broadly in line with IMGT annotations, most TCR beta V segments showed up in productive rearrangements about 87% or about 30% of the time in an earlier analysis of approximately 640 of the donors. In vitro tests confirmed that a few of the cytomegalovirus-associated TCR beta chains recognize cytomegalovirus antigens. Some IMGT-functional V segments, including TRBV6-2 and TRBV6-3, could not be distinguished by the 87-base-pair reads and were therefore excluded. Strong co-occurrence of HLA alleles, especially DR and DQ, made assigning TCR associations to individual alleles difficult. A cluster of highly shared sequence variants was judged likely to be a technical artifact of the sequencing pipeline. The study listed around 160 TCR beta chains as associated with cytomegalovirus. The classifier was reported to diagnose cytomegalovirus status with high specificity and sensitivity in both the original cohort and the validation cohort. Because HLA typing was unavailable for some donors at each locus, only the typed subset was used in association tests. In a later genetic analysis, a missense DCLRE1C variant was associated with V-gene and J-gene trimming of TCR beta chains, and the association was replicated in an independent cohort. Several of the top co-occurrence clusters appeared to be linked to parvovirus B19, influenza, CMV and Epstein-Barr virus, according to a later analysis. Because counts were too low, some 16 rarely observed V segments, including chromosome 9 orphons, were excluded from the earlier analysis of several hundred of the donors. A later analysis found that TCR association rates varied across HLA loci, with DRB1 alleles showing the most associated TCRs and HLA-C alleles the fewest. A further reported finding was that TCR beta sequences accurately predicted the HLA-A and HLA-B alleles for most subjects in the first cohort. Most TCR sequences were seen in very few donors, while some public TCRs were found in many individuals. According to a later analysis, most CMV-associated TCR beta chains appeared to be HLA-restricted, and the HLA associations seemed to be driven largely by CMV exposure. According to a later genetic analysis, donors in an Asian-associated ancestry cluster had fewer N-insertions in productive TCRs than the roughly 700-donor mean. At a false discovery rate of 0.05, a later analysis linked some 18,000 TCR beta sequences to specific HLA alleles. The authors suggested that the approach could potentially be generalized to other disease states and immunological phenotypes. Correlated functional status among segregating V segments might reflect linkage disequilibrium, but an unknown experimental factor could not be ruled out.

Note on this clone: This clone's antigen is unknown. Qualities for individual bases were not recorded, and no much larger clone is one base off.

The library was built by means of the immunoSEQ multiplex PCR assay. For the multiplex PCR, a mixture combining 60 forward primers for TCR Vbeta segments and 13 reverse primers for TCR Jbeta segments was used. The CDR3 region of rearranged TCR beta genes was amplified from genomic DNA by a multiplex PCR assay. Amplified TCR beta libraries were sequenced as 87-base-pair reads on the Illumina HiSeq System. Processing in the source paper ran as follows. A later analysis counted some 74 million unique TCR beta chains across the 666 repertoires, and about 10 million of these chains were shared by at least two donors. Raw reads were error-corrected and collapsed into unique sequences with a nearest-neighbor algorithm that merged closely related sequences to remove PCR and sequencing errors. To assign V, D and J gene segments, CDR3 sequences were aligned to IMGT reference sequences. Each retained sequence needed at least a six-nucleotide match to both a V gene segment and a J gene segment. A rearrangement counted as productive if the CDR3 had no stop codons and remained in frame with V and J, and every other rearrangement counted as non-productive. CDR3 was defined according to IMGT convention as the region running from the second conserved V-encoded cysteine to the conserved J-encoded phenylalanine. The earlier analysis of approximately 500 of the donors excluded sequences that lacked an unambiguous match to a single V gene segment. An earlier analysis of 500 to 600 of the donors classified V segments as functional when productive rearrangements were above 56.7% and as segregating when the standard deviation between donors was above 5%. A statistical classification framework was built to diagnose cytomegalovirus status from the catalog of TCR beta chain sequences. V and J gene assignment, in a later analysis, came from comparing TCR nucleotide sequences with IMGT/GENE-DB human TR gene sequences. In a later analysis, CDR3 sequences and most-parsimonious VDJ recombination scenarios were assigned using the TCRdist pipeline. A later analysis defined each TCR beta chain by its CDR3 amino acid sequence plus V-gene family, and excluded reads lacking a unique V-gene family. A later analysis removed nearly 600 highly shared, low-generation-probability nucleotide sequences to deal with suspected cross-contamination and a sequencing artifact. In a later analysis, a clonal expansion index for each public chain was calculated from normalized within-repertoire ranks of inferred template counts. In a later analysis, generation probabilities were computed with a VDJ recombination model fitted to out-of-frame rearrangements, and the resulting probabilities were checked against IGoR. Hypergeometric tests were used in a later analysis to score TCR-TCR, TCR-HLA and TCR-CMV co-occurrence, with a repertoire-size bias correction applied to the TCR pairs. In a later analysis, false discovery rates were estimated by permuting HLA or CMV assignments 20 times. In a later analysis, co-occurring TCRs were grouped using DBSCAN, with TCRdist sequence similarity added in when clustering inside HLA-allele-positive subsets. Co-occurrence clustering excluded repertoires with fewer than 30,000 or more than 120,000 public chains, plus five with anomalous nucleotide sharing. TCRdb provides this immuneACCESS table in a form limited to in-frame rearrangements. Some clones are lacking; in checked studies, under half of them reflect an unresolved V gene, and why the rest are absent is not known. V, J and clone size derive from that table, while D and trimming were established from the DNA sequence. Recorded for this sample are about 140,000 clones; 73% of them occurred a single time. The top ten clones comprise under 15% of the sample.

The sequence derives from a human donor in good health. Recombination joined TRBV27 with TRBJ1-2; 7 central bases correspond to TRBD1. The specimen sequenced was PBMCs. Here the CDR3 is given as CASSPRQGGYGYTF. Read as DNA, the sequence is TGTGCCAGCAGTCCCCGACAGGGAGGTTATGGCTACACCTTC.